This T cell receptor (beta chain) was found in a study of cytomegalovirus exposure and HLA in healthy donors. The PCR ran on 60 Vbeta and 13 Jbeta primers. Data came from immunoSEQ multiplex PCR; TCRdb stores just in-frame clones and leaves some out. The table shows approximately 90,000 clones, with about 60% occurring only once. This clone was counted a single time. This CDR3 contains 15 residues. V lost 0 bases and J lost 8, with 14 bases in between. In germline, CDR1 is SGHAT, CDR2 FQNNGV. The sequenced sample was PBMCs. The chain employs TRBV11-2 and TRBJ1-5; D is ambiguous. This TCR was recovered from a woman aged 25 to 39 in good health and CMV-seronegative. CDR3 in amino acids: CASSLDLGNREPQHF. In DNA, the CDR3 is TGTGCCAGCAGCTTAGATCTAGGCAATAGAGAGCCCCAGCATTTT.